One and the same sample provided the 10 T cell receptor beta chains below, sequenced in a study of cytomegalovirus exposure and HLA in healthy donors. The primer mix had 60 Vbeta and 13 Jbeta primers. Assay: immunoSEQ multiplex PCR; the TCRdb copy retains only in-frame clones and omits some. This sample carries some 100,000 clones, 60% to 85% of them seen once, and the ten largest clones take 9% to 15%. Sequenced sample: PBMCs. The source of these receptors is a woman aged 40 to 50 in good health and CMV-seropositive.

Notes on this clone: An end of the junction does not agree with germline; a read error may underlie this. The chain joins TRBV7-7 to TRBJ1-2; D might be TRBD1 (5 bases). CDR1 and CDR2 from the germline V gene are SSHAT and FNYEAQ (reference sequence). The CDR3 has 12 amino acids. The CDR3 region has the DNA TGTGCTAGCAGCCGGAGACAGAGCGGCTACACCTTC. This translates into CASSRRQSGYTF.

This clone showed up just once. The gene calls are TRBV15 and TRBJ2-7, with 10 bases aligning to TRBD1. Germline V gives CDR1 LNHNV, CDR2 YYDKDF (reference sequence). V gave up 5 bases and J gave up 1 base; unmatched junction bases: 8. This CDR3 spans 16 amino acids. CDR3 coding DNA: TGTGCCACCAGCCCAGGTAGGACAGGGGGATCCTACGAGCAGTACTTC. Residues: CATSPGRTGGSYEQYF.

In regard to this clone: One end of the junction varies from germline; a read error may be responsible. The CDR3 sequence: CSVESRGQYIF. The CDR3 DNA reads TGCAGCGTTGAAAGCAGGGGGCAATATATCTTT. The genes are TRBV29-1 and TRBJ1-1; 8 nucleotides agree with TRBD1. This CDR3 has 11 residues. Germline CDR1 and CDR2: SQVTM and ANQGSEA.

This clone was detected only a few times. The J gene is TRBJ1-4, the V gene TRBV7-9; 7 bases match TRBD1. CDR3 length equals 15 residues. CDR1 and CDR2 (germline): SEHNR, FQNEAQ (reference sequence). The V segment lost 6 bases and the J segment 3 bases; nucleotides outside the gene matches: 7. CDR3 bases: TGTGCCAGCAGACCAGGGGGAGCGGCTAATGAAAAACTGTTTTTT. It specifies CASRPGGAANEKLFF.

This clone was observed once. The chain has TRBV7-9 and TRBJ2-5; D is undetermined. This CDR3 spans 16 amino acids. V was pared by 5 bases and J by 5 bases, with 21 bases between. Germline lookup yields CDR1 SEHNR and CDR2 FQNEAQ (reference sequence). The CDR3 DNA is TGTGCCAGCAGCAATAGCCGCCGAATGGTGTCGGAGACCCAGTACTTC. This sequence encodes CASSNSRRMVSETQYF. The full variable domain, its missing parts supplied by reference TRBV7-9 and TRBJ2-5, is DTGVSQNPRHKITKRGQNVTFRCDPISEHNRLYWYRQTLGQGPEFLTYFQNEAQLEKSRLLSDRFSAERPKGSFSTLEIQRTEQGDSAMYLCASSNSRRMVSETQYFGPGTRLLVL.

The rearrangement joins TRBV2 to TRBJ1-3; no clear D. V was pared by 2 bases and J by 3 bases, with 8 bases between. From germline, CDR1 is SNHLY and CDR2 FYNNEI. The CDR3 spans 14 residues. CDR3 nucleotides: TGTGCCAGCAGTGAATTACAGAATGGAAACACCATATATTTT. Translating gives CASSELQNGNTIYF.

CDR3 nucleotides: TGTGCCAGCATCACGGACAGGGGTGATGAAAAACTGTTTTTT. Its translation: CASITDRGDEKLFF. This sequence joins TRBV2 and TRBJ1-4, with TRBD1 matching 9 bases. This CDR3 is built from 14 residues. CDR1 SNHLY and CDR2 FYNNEI come from the germline V gene. Trimming at V came to 7 bases and at J to 6 bases, leaving 6 bases not matched to a gene.

The genes are TRBV19 and TRBJ2-2; the D is unclear. V shed 2 bases and J shed 6 bases, with 13 bases lying between them. The CDR3 spans 15 residues. CDR1 and CDR2 (germline): LNHDA, SQIVND (reference sequence). Here the CDR3 DNA reads TGTGCCAGTAGTATAACCGGTTCCCAGGCCGGGGAGCTGTTTTTT. It yields the protein CASSITGSQAGELFF.

The genes are TRBV1 and TRBJ2-5; the listed D gene, TRBD2, was not tested against the DNA. TRBV1 is an annotated pseudogene. The CDR3 totals 17 residues. The CDR3 sequence is CTSSHFLAGAIQETQYF. The DNA of the CDR3 is TGCACCAGCAGCCACTTCCTAGCGGGGGCTATCCAAGAGACCCAGTACTTC.

In its sample, this clone was seen a few times. The chain has TRBV30 and TRBJ1-2; perhaps TRBD1 as D (6 bases). V was pared by 5 bases and J by 4 bases, with 23 bases between. CDR1 and CDR2 from the germline V gene are GTSNPN and SVGIG (reference sequence). The CDR3 loop spans 16 amino acids. The CDR3 DNA reads TGTGCCTGGCGGGGGGGCGGGGTGGGGTCCCTCTATGGCTACACCTTC. Translation: CAWRGGGVGSLYGYTF. Complete variable domain (other parts from reference TRBV30 and TRBJ1-2): SQTIHQWPATLVQPVGSPLSLECTVEGTSNPNLYWYRQAAGRGLQLLFYSVGIGQISSEVPQNLSASRPQDRQFILSSKKLLLSDSGFYLCAWRGGGVGSLYGYTFGSGTRLTVV.